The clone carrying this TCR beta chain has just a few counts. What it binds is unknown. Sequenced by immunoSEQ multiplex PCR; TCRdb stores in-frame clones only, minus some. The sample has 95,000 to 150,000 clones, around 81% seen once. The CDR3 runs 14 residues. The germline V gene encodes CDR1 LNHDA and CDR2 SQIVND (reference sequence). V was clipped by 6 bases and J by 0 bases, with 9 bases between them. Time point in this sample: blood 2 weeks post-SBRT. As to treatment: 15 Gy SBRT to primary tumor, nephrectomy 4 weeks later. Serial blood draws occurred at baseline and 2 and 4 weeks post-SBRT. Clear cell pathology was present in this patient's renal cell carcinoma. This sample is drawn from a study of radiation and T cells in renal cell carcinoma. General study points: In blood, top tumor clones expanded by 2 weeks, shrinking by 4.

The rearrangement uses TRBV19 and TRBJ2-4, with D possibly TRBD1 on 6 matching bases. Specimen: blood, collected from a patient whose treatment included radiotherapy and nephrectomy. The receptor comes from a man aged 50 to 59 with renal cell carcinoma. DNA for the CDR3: TGTGCCAGTAGAGACAGGCTAGCCAAAAACATTCAGTACTTC. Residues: CASRDRLAKNIQYF.